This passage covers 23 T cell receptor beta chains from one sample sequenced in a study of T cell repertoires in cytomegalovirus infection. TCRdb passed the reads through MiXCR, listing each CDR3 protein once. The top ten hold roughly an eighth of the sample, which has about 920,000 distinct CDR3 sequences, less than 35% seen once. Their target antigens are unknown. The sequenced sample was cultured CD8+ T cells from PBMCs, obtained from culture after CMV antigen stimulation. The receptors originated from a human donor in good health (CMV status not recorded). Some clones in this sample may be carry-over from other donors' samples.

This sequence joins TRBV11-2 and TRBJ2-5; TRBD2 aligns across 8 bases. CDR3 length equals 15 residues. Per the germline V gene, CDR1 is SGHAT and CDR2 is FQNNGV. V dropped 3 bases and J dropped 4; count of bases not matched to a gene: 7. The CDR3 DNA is TGTGCCAGCAGCTTGGCCGTGCGGGGGGCAGAGACCCAGTACTTC. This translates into CASSLAVRGAETQYF. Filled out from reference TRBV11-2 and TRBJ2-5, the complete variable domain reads EAGVAQSPRYKIIEKRQSVAFWCNPISGHATLYWYQQILGQGPKLLIQFQNNGVVDDSQLPKDRFSAERLKGVDSTLKIQPAKLEDSAVYLCASSLAVRGAETQYFGPGTRLLVL.

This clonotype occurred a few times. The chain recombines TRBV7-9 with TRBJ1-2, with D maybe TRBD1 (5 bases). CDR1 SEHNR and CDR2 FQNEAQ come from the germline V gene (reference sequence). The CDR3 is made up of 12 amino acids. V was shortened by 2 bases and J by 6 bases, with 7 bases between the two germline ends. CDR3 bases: TGTGCCAGCAGCTTATGGGGGGATGGCTACACCTTC. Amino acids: CASSLWGDGYTF.

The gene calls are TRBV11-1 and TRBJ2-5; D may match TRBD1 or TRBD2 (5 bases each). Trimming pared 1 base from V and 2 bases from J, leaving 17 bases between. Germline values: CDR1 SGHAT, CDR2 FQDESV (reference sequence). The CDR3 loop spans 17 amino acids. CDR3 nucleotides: TGTGCCAGCAGCTTAGGAAGTAGATTGGGGGTTCAAGAGACCCAGTACTTC. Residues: CASSLGSRLGVQETQYF.

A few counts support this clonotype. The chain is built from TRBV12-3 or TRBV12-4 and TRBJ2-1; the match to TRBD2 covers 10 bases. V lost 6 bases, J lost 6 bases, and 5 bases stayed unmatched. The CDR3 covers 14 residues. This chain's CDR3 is CASRSAGGPNEQFF. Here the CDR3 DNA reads TGTGCCAGCAGATCAGCGGGGGGGCCCAATGAGCAGTTCTTC.

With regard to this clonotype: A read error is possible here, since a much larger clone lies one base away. The CDR3 reads CASWLGALTDTQYF. The CDR3 coding sequence is TGTGCCAGTTGGTTGGGGGCCCTCACAGATACGCAGTATTTT. J is TRBJ2-3 and V is TRBV6-1; a possible D gene is TRBD1 (6 bases). The CDR3 spans 14 residues. Between the trimmed V and J ends, which lost 9 bases and 2 bases, there was a span of 15 bases. The V gene's germline CDR1 is MNHNS and CDR2 SASEGT.

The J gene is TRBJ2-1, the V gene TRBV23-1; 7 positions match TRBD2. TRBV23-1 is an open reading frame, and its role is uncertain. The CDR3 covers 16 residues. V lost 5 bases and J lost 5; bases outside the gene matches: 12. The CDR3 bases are TGCGCCAGCAGTGCCCTCGGGGGAGGGCGAGACAATGAGCAGTTCTTC. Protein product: CASSALGGGRDNEQFF.

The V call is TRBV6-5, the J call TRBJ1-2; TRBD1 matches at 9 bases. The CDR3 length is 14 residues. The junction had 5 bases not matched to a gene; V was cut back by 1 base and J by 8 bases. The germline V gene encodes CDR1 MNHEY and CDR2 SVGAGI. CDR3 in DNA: TGTGCCAGCAGTTACTTTAGGACAGGGGACGGCTACACCTTC. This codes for CASSYFRTGDGYTF.

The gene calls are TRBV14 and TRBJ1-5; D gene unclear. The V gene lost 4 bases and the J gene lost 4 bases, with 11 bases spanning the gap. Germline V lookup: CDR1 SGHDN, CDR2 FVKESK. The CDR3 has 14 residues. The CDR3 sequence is CASSPGALNQPQHF. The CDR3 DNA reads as TGTGCCAGCAGCCCGGGCGCGCTTAATCAGCCCCAGCATTTT.

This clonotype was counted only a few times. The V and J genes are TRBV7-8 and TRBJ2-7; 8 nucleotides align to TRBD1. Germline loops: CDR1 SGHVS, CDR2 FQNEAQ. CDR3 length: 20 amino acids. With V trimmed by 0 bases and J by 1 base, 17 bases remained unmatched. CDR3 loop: CASSLAVGRRTGHISYEQYF. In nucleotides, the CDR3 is TGTGCCAGCAGCTTAGCGGTCGGCAGGAGGACAGGGCACATTTCCTACGAGCAGTACTTC. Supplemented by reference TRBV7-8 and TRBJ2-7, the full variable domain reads GAGVSQSPRYKVAKRGQDVALRCDPISGHVSLFWYQQALGQGPEFLTYFQNEAQLDKSGLPSDRFFAERPEGSVSTLKIQRTQQEDSAVYLCASSLAVGRRTGHISYEQYFGPGTRLTVT.

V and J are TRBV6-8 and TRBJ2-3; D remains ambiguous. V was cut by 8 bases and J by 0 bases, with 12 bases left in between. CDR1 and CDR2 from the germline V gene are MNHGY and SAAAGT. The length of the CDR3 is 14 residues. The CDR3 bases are TGTGCCAGCTCGGTGTTGACTAGCACAGATACGCAGTATTTT. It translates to CASSVLTSTDTQYF.

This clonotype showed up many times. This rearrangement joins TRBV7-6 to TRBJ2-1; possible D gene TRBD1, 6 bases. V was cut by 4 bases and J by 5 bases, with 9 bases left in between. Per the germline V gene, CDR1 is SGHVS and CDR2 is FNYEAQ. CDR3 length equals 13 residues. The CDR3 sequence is CASSSTGNNEQFF. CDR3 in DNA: TGTGCCAGCAGCTCTACAGGGAACAATGAGCAGTTCTTC.

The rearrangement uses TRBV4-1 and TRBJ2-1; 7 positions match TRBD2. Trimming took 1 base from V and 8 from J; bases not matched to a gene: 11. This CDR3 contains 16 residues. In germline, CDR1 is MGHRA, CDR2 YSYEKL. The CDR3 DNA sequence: TGCGCCAGCAGCCAAGCGGAGCGGGACTCCCCGGATGAGCAGTTCTTC. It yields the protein CASSQAERDSPDEQFF.

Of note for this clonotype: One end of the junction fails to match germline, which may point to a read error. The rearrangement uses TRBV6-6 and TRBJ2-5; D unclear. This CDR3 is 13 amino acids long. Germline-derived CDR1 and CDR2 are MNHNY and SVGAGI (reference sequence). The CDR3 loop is CTSSVRMQETQYF. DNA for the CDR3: TGTACCAGCAGTGTGAGGATGCAAGAGACCCAGTACTTC.

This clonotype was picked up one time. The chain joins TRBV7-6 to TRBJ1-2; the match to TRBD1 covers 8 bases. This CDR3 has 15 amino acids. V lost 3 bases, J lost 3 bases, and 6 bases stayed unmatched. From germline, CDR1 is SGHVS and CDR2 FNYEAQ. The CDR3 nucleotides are TGTGCCAGCAGCTTGGGCAGGGGGCTAGACTATGGCTACACCTTC. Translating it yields CASSLGRGLDYGYTF.

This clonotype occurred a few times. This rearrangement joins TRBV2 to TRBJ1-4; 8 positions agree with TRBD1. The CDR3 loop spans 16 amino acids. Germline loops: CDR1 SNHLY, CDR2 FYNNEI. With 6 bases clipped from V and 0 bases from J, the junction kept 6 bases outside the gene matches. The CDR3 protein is CASSKTGATTNEKLFF. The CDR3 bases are TGTGCCAGCAGCAAGACAGGGGCGACAACTAATGAAAAACTGTTTTTT.

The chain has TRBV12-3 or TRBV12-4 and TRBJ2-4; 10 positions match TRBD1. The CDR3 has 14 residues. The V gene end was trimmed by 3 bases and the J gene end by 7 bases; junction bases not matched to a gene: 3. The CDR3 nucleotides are TGTGCCAGCAGTTTCGGGACAGGGGCGAACATTCAGTACTTC. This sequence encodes CASSFGTGANIQYF.

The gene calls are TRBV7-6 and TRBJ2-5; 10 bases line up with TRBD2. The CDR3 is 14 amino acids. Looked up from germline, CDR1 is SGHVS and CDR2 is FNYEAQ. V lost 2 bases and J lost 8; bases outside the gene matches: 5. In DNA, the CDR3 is TGTGCCAGCAGCTTACTAGCGGGGGACCCCACCCAGTACTTC. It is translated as CASSLLAGDPTQYF.

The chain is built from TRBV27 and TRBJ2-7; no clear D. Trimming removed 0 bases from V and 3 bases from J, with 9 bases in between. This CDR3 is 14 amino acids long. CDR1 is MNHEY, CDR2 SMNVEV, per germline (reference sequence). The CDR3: CASSLSVGSYEQYF. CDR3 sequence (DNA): TGTGCCAGCAGTTTATCGGTCGGTAGCTACGAGCAGTACTTC.

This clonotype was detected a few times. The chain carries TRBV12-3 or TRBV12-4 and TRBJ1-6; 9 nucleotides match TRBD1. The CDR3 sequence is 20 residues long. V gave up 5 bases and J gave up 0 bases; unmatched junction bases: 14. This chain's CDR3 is CASSATGGKVWSSYNSPLHF. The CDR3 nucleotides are TGTGCCAGCAGTGCCACAGGGGGCAAAGTTTGGAGCTCCTATAATTCACCCCTCCACTTT.

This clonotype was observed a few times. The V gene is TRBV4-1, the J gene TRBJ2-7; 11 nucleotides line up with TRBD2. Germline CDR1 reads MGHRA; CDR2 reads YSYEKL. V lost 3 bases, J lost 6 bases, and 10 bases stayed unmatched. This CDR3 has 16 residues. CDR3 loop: CASSHDASGGLGEQYF. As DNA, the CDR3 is TGCGCCAGCAGCCATGACGCTAGCGGGGGGTTAGGCGAGCAGTACTTC.

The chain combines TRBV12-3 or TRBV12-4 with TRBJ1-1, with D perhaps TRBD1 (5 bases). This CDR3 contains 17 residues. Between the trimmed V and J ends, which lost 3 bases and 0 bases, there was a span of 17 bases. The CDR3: CASSFSILTAMNTEAFF. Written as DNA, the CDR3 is TGTGCCAGCAGTTTTAGCATATTGACAGCAATGAACACTGAAGCTTTCTTT.

The CDR3 coding sequence is TGTGCCAGCAGTCCCCCCGGACAGGGGAGTGACGGCTACACCTTC. Translation gives CASSPPGQGSDGYTF. The chain combines TRBV27 with TRBJ1-2; 9 nucleotides align to TRBD1. The CDR3 runs to 15 residues. V dropped 5 bases and J dropped 8; count of bases not matched to a gene: 12. Per germline, CDR1 MNHEY and CDR2 SMNVEV (reference sequence).

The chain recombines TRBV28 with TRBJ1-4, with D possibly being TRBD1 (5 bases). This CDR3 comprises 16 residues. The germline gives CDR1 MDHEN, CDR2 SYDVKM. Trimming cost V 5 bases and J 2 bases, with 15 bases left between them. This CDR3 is CASSPDPRGTNEKLFF. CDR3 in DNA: TGTGCCAGCAGTCCTGACCCTCGGGGGACTAATGAAAAACTGTTTTTT.